This T cell receptor (beta chain) emerged from a study of cytomegalovirus exposure and HLA in healthy donors. Study-level points and caveats: About 87% or about 30% of the time was how often most TCR beta V segments were productive, according to an earlier analysis. Sequencing likely caused a cluster of highly shared sequence variants.

Both 60 Vbeta primers and 13 Jbeta primers went into the PCR. Some clones are missing from TCRdb's copy, which holds only in-frame ones; the method was immunoSEQ multiplex PCR. This repertoire shows under 200,000 clones, 10% to 15% found once; its top ten account for approximately 8.3%. This clone showed up just a few times. Its antigen is unidentified. Trimming removed 0 bases from V and 2 bases from J, with 13 bases in between. This CDR3 comprises 16 residues. The germline V gene encodes CDR1 MRHNA and CDR2 SNTAGT. This receptor was identified in a middle-aged man in good health and CMV-seropositive. Specimen: PBMCs. V and J are TRBV6-4 and TRBJ2-5; D may be TRBD2 (5 bases). CDR3 region: CASSDSTTGFQETQYF. The CDR3 DNA follows: TGTGCCAGCAGTGACTCGACTACCGGATTTCAAGAGACCCAGTACTTC.